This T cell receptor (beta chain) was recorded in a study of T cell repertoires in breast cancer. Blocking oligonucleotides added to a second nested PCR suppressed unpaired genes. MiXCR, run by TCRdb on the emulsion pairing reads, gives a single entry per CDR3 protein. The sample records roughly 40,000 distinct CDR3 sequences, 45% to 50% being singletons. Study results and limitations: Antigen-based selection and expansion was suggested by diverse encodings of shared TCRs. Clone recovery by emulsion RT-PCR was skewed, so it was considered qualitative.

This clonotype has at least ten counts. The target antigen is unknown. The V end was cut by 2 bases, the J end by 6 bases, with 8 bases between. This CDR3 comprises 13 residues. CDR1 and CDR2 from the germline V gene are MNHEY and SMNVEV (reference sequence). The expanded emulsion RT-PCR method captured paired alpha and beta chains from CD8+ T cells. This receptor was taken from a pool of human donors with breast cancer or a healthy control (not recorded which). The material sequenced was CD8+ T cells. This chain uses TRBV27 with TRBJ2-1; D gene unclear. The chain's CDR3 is CASSLGRSNEQFF. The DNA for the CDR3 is TGTGCCAGCAGTTTAGGTAGGTCCAATGAGCAGTTCTTC.